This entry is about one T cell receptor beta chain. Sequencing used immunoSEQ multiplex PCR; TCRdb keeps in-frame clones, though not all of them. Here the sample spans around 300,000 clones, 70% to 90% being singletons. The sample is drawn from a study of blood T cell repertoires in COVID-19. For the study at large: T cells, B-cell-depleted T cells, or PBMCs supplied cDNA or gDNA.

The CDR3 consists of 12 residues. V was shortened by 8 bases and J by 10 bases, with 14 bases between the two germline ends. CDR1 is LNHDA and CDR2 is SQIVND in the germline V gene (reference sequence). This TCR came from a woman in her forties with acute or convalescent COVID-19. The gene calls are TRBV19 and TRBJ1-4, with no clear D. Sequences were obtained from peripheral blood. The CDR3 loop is CASGPEVGKLFF. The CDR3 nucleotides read TGTGCCAGTGGCCCCGAGGTCGGAAAACTGTTTTTT.